This T cell receptor beta chain was sequenced during a study of Ad26.COV2.S vaccination and SARS-CoV-2 variants. Assay used: immunoSEQ multiplex PCR; TCRdb lists only in-frame clones, some missing. Of around 370,000 clones in the sample, under 95% are singletons; the top ten hold around 4.2%. Germline values: CDR1 LGHDT, CDR2 YNNKEL (reference sequence). The CDR3 has 15 residues. Losses at the gene ends were 4 bases for V and 4 bases for J; bases not matched to a gene: 8. Details on this clone: Antigen: not known.

Study-wide findings and caveats: Placebo recipients trailed vaccine recipients in spike-specific TCR breadth.

This specimen consisted of peripheral blood, obtained after recovery from COVID-19. The TCR sequence derives from a human donor who had recovered from COVID-19. The chain recombines TRBV3-1 (or the pseudogene TRBV3-2) with TRBJ1-2, with 8 bases aligning to TRBD1. The CDR3 DNA sequence: TGTGCCAGCAGCCGCCTGACAGGGGTTCGCTATGGCTACACCTTC. Residues: CASSRLTGVRYGYTF.